This entry lists 25 T cell receptor beta chains sequenced from one sample in a study of Ad26.COV2.S vaccination and SARS-CoV-2 variants. Stated treatment: some 20 received Ad26.COV2.S at low or high dose, single or two shots; about 5 received placebo; per-sample allocation not given. It was on day 63 after the first vaccine or placebo injection that samples were taken. Here immunoSEQ multiplex PCR was the method, and the copy in TCRdb shows in-frame clones only, minus some. The table lists some 290,000 clones, roughly 86% of them singletons, with approximately 1.9% in the top ten. The material sequenced was peripheral blood, taken in a trial of Ad26.COV2.S vaccine versus placebo. The receptors originated from a person between 18 and 65 years old who received the Ad26.COV2.S COVID-19 vaccine or a placebo.

The chain links TRBV5-5 to TRBJ1-6, with 7 positions matching TRBD1. The V segment lost 2 bases and the J segment 4 bases; nucleotides outside the gene matches: 3. Germline V gene lookup returns CDR1 SGHKS and CDR2 YYEKEE (reference sequence). The CDR3 totals 15 residues. This CDR3 reads CASSFSRGYNSPLHF. Written as DNA, the CDR3 is TGTGCCAGCAGCTTCAGCAGGGGGTATAATTCACCCCTCCACTTT.

This clone was seen only a few times. The genes are TRBV3-1 (or the pseudogene TRBV3-2) and TRBJ1-4; TRBD1 aligns across 7 bases. Germline values: CDR1 LGHDT, CDR2 YNNKEL (reference sequence). This CDR3 region has 17 residues. The ends lost 2 bases at V and 3 bases at J; junction bases unmatched: 9. CDR3 residues: CASSQRQGGRPNEKLFF. As DNA, the CDR3 is TGTGCCAGCAGCCAAAGACAGGGCGGCCGGCCTAATGAAAAACTGTTTTTT.

This clone is a singleton in its sample. CDR3 coding DNA: TGTGCCAGCAGTGCTAACCGGGCTCGGGGGGGGTACGAGCAGTACTTC. This translates into CASSANRARGGYEQYF. V gene TRBV6-1 combines with J gene TRBJ2-7, with 8 positions matching TRBD2. The CDR3 consists of 16 residues. Looked up from germline, CDR1 is MNHNS and CDR2 is SASEGT. After removal of 4 bases from V and 4 bases from J, the junction contained 12 bases not matched to a gene.

The rearrangement links TRBV4-2 to TRBJ2-3; 12 bases are a match to TRBD2. The germline CDR1 and CDR2 sequences are LGHNA and YNFKEQ. J was trimmed by 0 bases and V by 0 bases; bases with no gene match: 7. The CDR3 sequence is 19 residues long. The CDR3 loop is CASSQELAGGLFSTDTQYF. In nucleotides, the CDR3 is TGTGCCAGCAGCCAAGAACTAGCGGGGGGTTTATTTAGCACAGATACGCAGTATTTT.

V usage is TRBV5-1 and J usage is TRBJ2-7; D is unclear. Germline V gives CDR1 SGHRS, CDR2 YFSETQ. Trimming removed 5 bases at V and 3 bases at J, with 15 bases between. This CDR3 has 14 residues. Written as DNA, the CDR3 is TGCGCCAGCAGAGGAATAGGCTGGAACTACGAGCAGTACTTC. This gives the protein CASRGIGWNYEQYF.

The rearrangement joins TRBV6-2 or TRBV6-3 to TRBJ1-1, with 8 bases identical to TRBD1. CDR1 and CDR2 (germline): MNHEY, SVGEGT. This CDR3 has 14 residues. V was clipped by 5 bases and J by 4 bases; unmatched bases: 6. The DNA of the CDR3 is TGTGCCAGCAGTATACAGGGGGGCCTCACTGAAGCTTTCTTT. This codes for CASSIQGGLTEAFF.

The chain uses TRBV6-5 and TRBJ1-4, with D hard to call. CDR3 size: 14 residues. The germline gives CDR1 MNHEY, CDR2 SVGAGI. The V and J ends lost 8 bases and 5 bases respectively, with 15 bases between them. The CDR3, as DNA: TGTGCCAGCCTAAAACTGGGGAAAAATGAAAAACTGTTTTTT. It specifies CASLKLGKNEKLFF.

The gene calls are TRBV4-1 and TRBJ2-5; 13 nucleotides match TRBD2. Germline lookup yields CDR1 MGHRA and CDR2 YSYEKL. The CDR3 has 17 amino acids. With 3 bases clipped from V and 5 bases from J, the junction kept 9 bases outside the gene matches. DNA for the CDR3: TGCGCCAGCAGCCAGGCGGTACTAGCGGGGGGGCGGGAGACCCAGTACTTC. Translation gives CASSQAVLAGGRETQYF.

The CDR3, as DNA: TGCGCCAGCAGCCAACGGGTAGCGGTGCCCTACGAGCAGTACTTC. It codes for CASSQRVAVPYEQYF. The chain has TRBV4-3 and TRBJ2-7; possible D gene TRBD2, 6 bases. The germline V gene encodes CDR1 LGHNA and CDR2 YSLEER. Trimming removed 2 bases at V and 2 bases at J, with 13 bases between. There are 15 residues in the CDR3.

The rearrangement uses TRBV7-2 and TRBJ1-1, with TRBD1 identical over 10 bases. The CDR3 contains 14 residues. Germline-derived CDR1 and CDR2 are SGHTA and FQGNSA. Trimming cost V 5 bases and J 8 bases; bases outside gene matches: 8. DNA for the CDR3: TGTGCCAGCAGCGTAGGGACAGGGGTCGGCGAAGCTTTCTTT. Encoded protein: CASSVGTGVGEAFF.

The chain uses TRBV9 and TRBJ1-1, with a weak D call TRBD1 (6 bases). The germline CDR1 and CDR2 sequences are SGDLS and YYNGEE. The ends were cut back, 3 bases at V and 1 base at J, with 16 bases in the middle. This CDR3 spans 16 amino acids. The CDR3 is CASSARGGAWNTEAFF. CDR3 sequence (DNA): TGTGCCAGCAGCGCGAGGGGGGGCGCCTGGAACACTGAAGCTTTCTTT.

This clone appeared once. V usage is TRBV19 and J usage is TRBJ2-7; the D gene is possibly TRBD2 (5 bases). CDR3 length: 14 amino acids. Per germline, CDR1 LNHDA and CDR2 SQIVND (reference sequence). V was trimmed by 4 bases and J by 5 bases, leaving 15 bases between them. This CDR3 is CASSRTPGNHEQYF. CDR3 coding DNA: TGTGCCAGTAGTAGAACCCCCGGGAACCACGAGCAGTACTTC.

This chain links TRBV18 with TRBJ2-5, with D possibly matching TRBD1 (6 bases). CDR1 is KGHSH and CDR2 is LQKENI in the germline V gene. The CDR3 contains 15 residues. V was pared by 5 bases and J by 2 bases, with 15 bases between. The CDR3 spells CASSIRGESQETQYF. The CDR3 nucleotides are TGTGCCAGCTCAATCAGGGGCGAATCTCAAGAGACCCAGTACTTC.

This clone was counted a few times. The rearrangement uses TRBV3-1 (or the pseudogene TRBV3-2) and TRBJ1-2, with D uncertain. Per germline, CDR1 LGHDT and CDR2 YNNKEL (reference sequence). CDR3 length equals 13 residues. The ends were cut back, 0 bases at V and 5 bases at J, with 7 bases in the middle. The CDR3 here is CASSQDQRYGYTF. The CDR3 coding sequence is TGTGCCAGCAGCCAAGACCAACGATATGGCTACACCTTC.

A few counts support this clone. The chain recombines TRBV30 with TRBJ1-1; unclear D gene. Trimming removed 5 bases from V and 0 bases from J, with 7 bases in between. Germline V lookup: CDR1 GTSNPN, CDR2 SVGIG (reference sequence). This CDR3 contains 12 residues. CDR3 residues: CAWVPMNTEAFF. The CDR3 DNA reads as TGTGCCTGGGTACCCATGAACACTGAAGCTTTCTTT.

This clone showed up just a few times. The J gene is TRBJ2-5, the V gene TRBV19; a weak D match, TRBD2 (6 bases). This CDR3 is 13 amino acids long. Germline V gene lookup returns CDR1 LNHDA and CDR2 SQIVND (reference sequence). V was pared by 6 bases and J by 5 bases, with 13 bases between. The CDR3, as DNA: TGTGCCAGTAGCGGGGCAGGAGGGGAGACCCAGTACTTC. It is translated as CASSGAGGETQYF.

This rearrangement joins TRBV3-1 (or the pseudogene TRBV3-2) to TRBJ2-1; 8 positions agree with TRBD1. Losses at the gene ends were 2 bases for V and 5 bases for J; bases not matched to a gene: 2. The V gene's germline CDR1 is LGHDT and CDR2 YNNKEL (reference sequence). The CDR3 is 14 amino acids. CDR3 bases: TGTGCCAGCAGCCAACGGACAGGGAACAATGAGCAGTTCTTC. Translation gives CASSQRTGNNEQFF.

This chain joins TRBV11-2 and TRBJ2-5, with D uncertain. This CDR3 is 15 amino acids long. CDR1 is SGHAT, CDR2 FQNNGV, per germline. V lost 2 bases to trimming and J lost 5 bases, with 15 bases between them. The CDR3 is CASSLRSGKGETQYF. In DNA, the CDR3 is TGTGCCAGCAGCTTAAGGAGTGGAAAAGGGGAGACCCAGTACTTC.

Only a few counts were recorded for this clone. V and J are TRBV6-1 and TRBJ2-5; the D gene could be TRBD1 or TRBD2 (5 bases each). The CDR3 sequence is 16 residues long. Trimming pared 2 bases from V and 5 bases from J, leaving 18 bases between. CDR1 is MNHNS and CDR2 is SASEGT in the germline V gene. The CDR3 loop is CASSEYPGPPWETQYF. For the CDR3, the DNA is TGTGCCAGCAGTGAATACCCGGGGCCCCCGTGGGAGACCCAGTACTTC.

V and J are TRBV15 and TRBJ1-2, with TRBD1 matching 9 bases. The CDR3 is 17 residues long. V shed 1 base, J shed 2 bases, and the junction held 8 bases outside the gene matches. CDR1 LNHNV and CDR2 YYDKDF come from the germline V gene (reference sequence). The CDR3 DNA is TGTGCCACCAGCAGAGCAAGGACAGGGGTGATGAACTATGGCTACACCTTC. Its translation: CATSRARTGVMNYGYTF.

This chain links TRBV6-2 or TRBV6-3 with TRBJ1-4, with D perhaps TRBD1 (6 bases). The germline gives CDR1 MNHEY, CDR2 SVGEGT. Trimming took 2 bases from V and 8 from J, leaving 12 bases between them. This CDR3 contains 14 residues. CDR3 region: CASSYGGLGEKLFF. Here the CDR3 DNA reads TGTGCCAGCAGTTACGGGGGGCTTGGGGAAAAACTGTTTTTT.

The chain has TRBV18 and TRBJ1-5; no definite D call. Per germline, CDR1 KGHSH and CDR2 LQKENI. V shed 2 bases and J shed 6 bases, with 14 bases lying between them. The length of the CDR3 is 15 residues. CDR3 residues: CASSPGGNRAQPQHF. The CDR3 DNA sequence: TGTGCCAGCTCACCAGGAGGGAATCGGGCTCAGCCCCAGCATTTT.

The J gene is TRBJ2-2, the V gene TRBV15, with TRBD2 matching 8 bases. Germline loops: CDR1 LNHNV, CDR2 YYDKDF (reference sequence). V was pared by 5 bases and J by 4 bases, with 3 bases of the junction left unmatched. The CDR3 totals 14 residues. CDR3 coding DNA: TGTGCCACCAGCCGTGGGACTAGCACCGGGGAGCTGTTTTTT. Its protein is CATSRGTSTGELFF.

The chain recombines TRBV5-1 with TRBJ2-1, with 8 bases identical to TRBD1. This CDR3 has 15 amino acids. Germline V CDR1 and CDR2: SGHRS, YFSETQ. The J segment lost 3 bases and the V segment lost 2 bases, leaving 4 bases of the junction unmatched. This chain's CDR3 is CASSLSDRGYNEQFF. CDR3 sequence (DNA): TGCGCCAGCAGCTTAAGTGACAGGGGCTACAATGAGCAGTTCTTC.

V gene TRBV9 combines with J gene TRBJ1-1; 7 bases fit TRBD1. The germline V gene has CDR1 SGDLS and CDR2 YYNGEE. J gave up 2 bases and V 3 bases, and 4 bases lay outside the gene matches. This CDR3 comprises 14 residues. The CDR3 nucleotides read TGTGCCAGCAGCGCCCGGGACAGTAACACTGAAGCTTTCTTT. Its protein product is CASSARDSNTEAFF. Full variable domain (missing parts from reference TRBV9 and TRBJ1-1): DSGVTQTPKHLITATGQRVTLRCSPRSGDLSVYWYQQSLDQGLQFLIQYYNGEERAKGNILERFSAQQFPDLHSELNLSSLELGDSALYFCASSARDSNTEAFFGQGTRLTVV.